Below, 17 T cell receptor beta chains from the same sample are listed, as sequenced in a study of CD8 T cells in Susac syndrome. After extraction with the RNeasy kit, about 0.5 to 1 ug of the RNA was reverse transcribed using random hexamers. TCRdb recomputed calls from the immunoSEQ multiplex PCR reads with MiXCR, one row per CDR3 protein. This sample has just over 150,000 distinct CDR3 sequences, with 95% found just once. The source material was CD8+ T cells from PBMCs. These receptor sequences come from a human donor with multiple sclerosis.

As DNA, the CDR3 is TGTGCCAGCAGTTTACAGGGGTCGGCCGGGGAGCTGTTTTTT. As protein: CASSLQGSAGELFF. The V call is TRBV27, the J call TRBJ2-2; D is perhaps TRBD1 (6 bases). V was trimmed by 2 bases and J by 6 bases, leaving 10 bases between them. CDR1 MNHEY and CDR2 SMNVEV come from the germline V gene (reference sequence). The CDR3 is 14 amino acids.

The genes are TRBV27 and TRBJ1-5, with 10 bases lining up with TRBD1. V dropped 6 bases and J dropped 1; count of bases not matched to a gene: 6. CDR1 is MNHEY, CDR2 SMNVEV, per germline (reference sequence). The CDR3 is made up of 16 amino acids. CDR3 amino acids: CASSGDRGGSNQPQHF. CDR3 in DNA: TGTGCCAGCAGCGGGGACAGGGGAGGGAGCAATCAGCCCCAGCATTTT.

The genes are TRBV3-1 and TRBJ2-2; 7 bases map to TRBD2. CDR1 is LGHDT, CDR2 YNNKEL, per germline (reference sequence). V was pared by 4 bases and J by 4 bases, with 6 bases of the junction left unmatched. This CDR3 is built from 15 residues. The CDR3 loop is CASSPIERGTGELFF. The CDR3 DNA sequence: TGTGCCAGCAGCCCGATTGAGCGGGGCACCGGGGAGCTGTTTTTT.

The chain combines TRBV29-1 with TRBJ1-2; the D gene is possibly TRBD1 (5 bases). The germline gives CDR1 SQVTM, CDR2 ANQGSEA. Trimming took off 6 bases at V and 10 bases at J, with 15 bases between the two ends. The CDR3 extends over 11 amino acids. The CDR3 DNA reads as TGCAGCGTCCGGGACGGAGGCCCCTACACCTTC. This codes for CSVRDGGPYTF. The whole variable domain, filled in from reference TRBV29-1 and TRBJ1-2, reads SAVISQKPSRDICQRGTSLTIQCQVDSQVTMMFWYRQQPGQSLTLIATANQGSEATYESGFVIDKFPISRPNLTFSTLTVSNMSPEDSSIYLCSVRDGGPYTFGSGTRLTVV.

The J gene is TRBJ2-5, the V gene TRBV29-1; possibly TRBD1 for D (5 bases). V lost 7 bases and J lost 5, with 23 bases in between. Per germline, CDR1 SQVTM and CDR2 ANQGSEA. The CDR3 is 15 amino acids. The chain's CDR3 is CSGRVPMGRIETQYF. In nucleotides, the CDR3 is TGCAGCGGGAGAGTACCAATGGGGCGCATCGAGACCCAGTACTTC.

This clonotype was seen only once. V and J are TRBV2 and TRBJ2-1, with D possibly called TRBD1 or TRBD2 (5 bases each). The CDR3 totals 13 residues. Trimming removed 6 bases from V and 7 bases from J, with 13 bases in between. CDR1 and CDR2 from the germline V gene are SNHLY and FYNNEI. CDR3 residues: CASSGAHRNEQFF. The CDR3 DNA sequence: TGTGCCAGCAGCGGGGCCCATCGGAATGAGCAGTTCTTC.

The chain couples TRBV6-1 to TRBJ1-1, with D unresolved. The CDR3 runs 13 residues. Germline V lookup: CDR1 MNHNS, CDR2 SASEGT. V lost 4 bases and J 0 bases, leaving 6 bases between the germline ends. The CDR3 reads CASSARMNTEAFF. The CDR3 bases are TGTGCCAGCAGTGCGAGGATGAACACTGAAGCTTTCTTT.

V usage is TRBV9 and J usage is TRBJ2-7, with D possibly matching TRBD1 (6 bases). V lost 4 bases to trimming and J lost 3 bases, with 14 bases between them. Germline V gives CDR1 SGDLS, CDR2 YYNGEE. The CDR3 totals 14 residues. CDR3 in DNA: TGTGCCAGCAGCATCGGGACAACCAACTACGAGCAGTACTTC. It encodes CASSIGTTNYEQYF. The entire variable domain, with the rest obtained from reference TRBV9 and TRBJ2-7, is as follows: DSGVTQTPKHLITATGQRVTLRCSPRSGDLSVYWYQQSLDQGLQFLIQYYNGEERAKGNILERFSAQQFPDLHSELNLSSLELGDSALYFCASSIGTTNYEQYFGPGTRLTVT.

V and J are TRBV5-1 and TRBJ2-3; perhaps TRBD2 as D (6 bases). The CDR3 runs to 13 residues. Per germline, CDR1 SGHRS and CDR2 YFSETQ. The V gene lost 9 bases and the J gene lost 2 bases, with 13 bases spanning the gap. The CDR3 DNA reads as TGCGCCACAACGGGGGAATTCACAGATACGCAGTATTTT. This encodes CATTGEFTDTQYF.

With regard to this clonotype: One end of the junction does not line up with germline, which may come from a read error. The gene calls are TRBV12-3 or TRBV12-4 and TRBJ2-4; D may be TRBD1 (6 bases). The CDR3 runs to 12 residues. The CDR3 DNA reads as TGTGCCAGCAGCACCCCTGACAGGCGCGAGGTCTTC. This translates into CASSTPDRREVF.

The chain employs TRBV13 and TRBJ1-1, with 12 bases identical to TRBD1. Losses at the gene ends were 5 bases for V and 4 bases for J; bases not matched to a gene: 8. CDR1 and CDR2 from the germline V gene are PRHDT and FYEKMQ (reference sequence). The CDR3 runs to 16 residues. The DNA for the CDR3 is TGTGCCAGCAGCCTACGGGACAGGGGGCCGGGCACTGAAGCTTTCTTT. Its translation: CASSLRDRGPGTEAFF.

The J gene is TRBJ2-6, the V gene TRBV27, with D unresolved. CDR1 is MNHEY, CDR2 SMNVEV, per germline (reference sequence). The CDR3 totals 13 residues. V lost 9 bases to trimming and J lost 0 bases, with 6 bases between them. CDR3 loop: CASKDSGANVLTF. The CDR3 DNA is TGTGCCAGTAAGGACTCTGGGGCCAACGTCCTGACTTTC. The whole variable domain, remainder taken from reference TRBV27 and TRBJ2-6, is EAQVTQNPRYLITVTGKKLTVTCSQNMNHEYMSWYRQDPGLGLRQIYYSMNVEVTDKGDVPEGYKVSRKEKRNFPLILESPSPNQTSLYFCASKDSGANVLTFGAGSRLTVL.

V and J are TRBV12-3 or TRBV12-4 and TRBJ2-3; the match to TRBD1 covers 10 bases. The CDR3 is 15 residues long. The V segment lost 5 bases and the J segment 4 bases; nucleotides outside the gene matches: 6. CDR3 coding DNA: TGTGCCAGCAGTCAGACAGGGGGCTATGCAGATACGCAGTATTTT. It specifies CASSQTGGYADTQYF.

The table lists this clonotype with a count of one. The rearrangement joins TRBV15 to TRBJ2-1, with a tentative D call TRBD1 (6 bases). The CDR3 has 16 amino acids. V lost 5 bases and J lost 8, with 22 bases in between. Germline V lookup: CDR1 LNHNV, CDR2 YYDKDF (reference sequence). The CDR3 sequence: CATSRRKDSSGDEQFF. DNA for the CDR3: TGTGCCACCAGCCGACGAAAGGACAGCTCTGGGGATGAGCAGTTCTTC.

The chain joins TRBV29-1 to TRBJ2-7, with D perhaps matching TRBD2 (5 bases). Germline V gene sequence: CDR1 SQVTM, CDR2 ANQGSEA. The CDR3 loop spans 13 amino acids. With 0 bases removed from V and 1 base from J, the gap between germline ends came to 7 bases. The CDR3 sequence is CSVEDQRSYEQYF. The CDR3 DNA reads as TGCAGCGTTGAAGATCAGCGGTCCTACGAGCAGTACTTC.

This chain joins TRBV11-2 and TRBJ2-1; TRBD2 might be the D (6 bases). The length of the CDR3 is 15 residues. Germline CDR1 and CDR2: SGHAT and FQNNGV. Trimming stripped 7 bases from V and 3 bases from J, with 16 bases between. As DNA, the CDR3 is TGTGCCAGCAACGCCGAGGGGCGGGGCTACAATGAGCAGTTCTTC. It codes for CASNAEGRGYNEQFF.

CDR3 residues: CASSFPGQGGHGYTF. The CDR3 DNA is TGTGCCAGCAGTTTCCCGGGACAGGGAGGGCATGGCTACACCTTC. The genes are TRBV12-3 or TRBV12-4 and TRBJ1-2; TRBD1 matches at 9 bases. The CDR3 has 15 residues. V lost 3 bases to trimming and J lost 6 bases; unmatched junction nucleotides: 8.